This paragraph covers one T cell receptor (beta chain) sequence. Its antigen is currently unknown. The source of the sample is a study of cytomegalovirus exposure and HLA in healthy donors. Overall study results and limits: CMV serostatus was the sole immune exposure information available. In vitro checks showed that three CMV-associated chains really do target CMV antigens.

The study ran its PCR with 60 Vbeta and 13 Jbeta primers. Original analysis: In a later analysis, around 12 million of about 80 million unique beta chains occurred in at least two donors. Method: immunoSEQ multiplex PCR; TCRdb's copy keeps in-frame clones and lacks some. V and J calls plus clone size are reproduced from that table; the DNA served to infer D and trimming. The profile shows about 300,000 clones, 86% of them singletons. The CDR3 contains 14 residues. In germline, CDR1 is MDHEN, CDR2 SYDVKM. V was cut by 7 bases and J by 2 bases, with 15 bases left in between. This TCR was recovered from a man aged 35 to 55 in good health and CMV-seropositive. Sequencing was performed on PBMCs. The chain recombines TRBV28 with TRBJ2-7; D unclear. The CDR3 protein is CASIQRAPTYEQYF. CDR3 bases: TGTGCCAGCATTCAACGAGCACCGACCTACGAGCAGTACTTC.